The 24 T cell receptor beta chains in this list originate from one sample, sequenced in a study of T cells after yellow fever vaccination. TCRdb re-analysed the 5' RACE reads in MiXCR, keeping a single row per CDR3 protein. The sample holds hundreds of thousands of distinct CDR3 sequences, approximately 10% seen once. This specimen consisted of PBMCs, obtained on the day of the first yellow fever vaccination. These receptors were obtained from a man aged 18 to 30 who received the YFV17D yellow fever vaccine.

DNA of the CDR3: TGTGCCAGCAGCTTAGAGCCGGGCTCCTATGGCTACACCTTC. Its translation is CASSLEPGSYGYTF. This chain joins TRBV7-2 and TRBJ1-2; D gene ambiguous. This CDR3 contains 14 residues. The germline V gene has CDR1 SGHTA and CDR2 FQGNSA. Trimming cost V 1 base and J 4 bases, with 10 bases left between them.

As DNA, the CDR3 is TGCGCCAGCAGCTCACAGGGCGGGGGGCAAGAGACCCAGTACTTC. Its translation is CASSSQGGGQETQYF. This chain links TRBV5-1 with TRBJ2-5, with 8 bases matching TRBD2. The CDR3 consists of 15 residues. Per the germline V gene, CDR1 is SGHRS and CDR2 is YFSETQ. Losses at the gene ends were 3 bases for V and 2 bases for J; bases not matched to a gene: 6. The entire variable domain, with the rest obtained from reference TRBV5-1 and TRBJ2-5, is as follows: KAGVTQTPRYLIKTRGQQVTLSCSPISGHRSVSWYQQTPGQGLQFLFEYFSETQRNKGNFPGRFSGRQFSNSRSEMNVSTLELGDSALYLCASSSQGGGQETQYFGPGTRLLVL.

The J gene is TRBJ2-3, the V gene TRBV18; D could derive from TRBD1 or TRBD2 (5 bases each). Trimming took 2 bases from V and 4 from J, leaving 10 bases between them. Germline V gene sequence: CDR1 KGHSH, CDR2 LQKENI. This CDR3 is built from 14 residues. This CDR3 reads CASSPGMGADTQYF. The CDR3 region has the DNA TGTGCCAGCTCACCAGGGATGGGGGCAGATACGCAGTATTTT.

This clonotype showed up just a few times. The CDR3 spells CASSLLGQKNEKLFF. The CDR3 DNA sequence: TGTGCCAGCAGCCTCCTGGGACAGAAAAATGAAAAACTGTTTTTT. The chain recombines TRBV16 with TRBJ1-4, with 7 bases matching TRBD1. This CDR3 spans 15 amino acids. After removal of 4 bases from V and 5 bases from J, the junction contained 7 bases not matched to a gene. Germline assignment: CDR1 KGHSY and CDR2 FQNENV.

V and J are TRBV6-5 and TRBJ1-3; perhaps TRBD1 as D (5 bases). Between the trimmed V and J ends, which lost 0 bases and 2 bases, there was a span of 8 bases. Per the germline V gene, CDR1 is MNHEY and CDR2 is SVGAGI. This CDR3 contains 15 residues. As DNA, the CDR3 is TGTGCCAGCAGTTACTCGAGACAGACTGGAAACACCATATATTTT. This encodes CASSYSRQTGNTIYF.

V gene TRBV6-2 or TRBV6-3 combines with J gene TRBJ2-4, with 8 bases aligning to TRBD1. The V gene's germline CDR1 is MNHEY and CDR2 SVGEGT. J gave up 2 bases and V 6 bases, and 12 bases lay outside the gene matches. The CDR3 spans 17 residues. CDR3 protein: CASSIRRTGTTKNIQYF. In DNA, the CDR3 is TGTGCCAGCAGCATACGACGGACAGGGACGACCAAAAACATTCAGTACTTC.

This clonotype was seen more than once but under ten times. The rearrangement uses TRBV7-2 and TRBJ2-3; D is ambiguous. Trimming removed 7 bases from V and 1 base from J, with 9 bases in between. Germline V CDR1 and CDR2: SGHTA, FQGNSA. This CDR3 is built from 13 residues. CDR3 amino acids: CASTFRGTDTQYF. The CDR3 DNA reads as TGTGCCAGCACCTTTAGGGGCACAGATACGCAGTATTTT.

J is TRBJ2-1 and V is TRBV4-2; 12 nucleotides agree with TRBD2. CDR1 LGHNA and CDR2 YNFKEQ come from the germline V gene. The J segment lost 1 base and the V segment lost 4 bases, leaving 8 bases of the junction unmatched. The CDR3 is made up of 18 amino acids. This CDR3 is CASSPSSGGARSYNEQFF. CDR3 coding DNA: TGTGCCAGCAGCCCGTCTAGCGGGGGGGCCCGATCCTACAATGAGCAGTTCTTC.

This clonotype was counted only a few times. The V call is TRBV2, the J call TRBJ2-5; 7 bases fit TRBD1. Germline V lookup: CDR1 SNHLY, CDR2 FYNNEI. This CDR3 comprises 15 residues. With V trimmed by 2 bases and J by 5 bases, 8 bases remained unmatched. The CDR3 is CASSEPQTGSETQYF. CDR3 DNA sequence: TGTGCCAGCAGTGAACCCCAGACAGGGTCGGAGACCCAGTACTTC.

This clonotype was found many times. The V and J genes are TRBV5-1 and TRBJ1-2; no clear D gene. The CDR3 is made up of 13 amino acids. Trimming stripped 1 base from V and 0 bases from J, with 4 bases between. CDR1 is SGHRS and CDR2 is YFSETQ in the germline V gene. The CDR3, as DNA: TGCGCCAGCAGCTTGACAGCTAACTATGGCTACACCTTC. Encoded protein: CASSLTANYGYTF.

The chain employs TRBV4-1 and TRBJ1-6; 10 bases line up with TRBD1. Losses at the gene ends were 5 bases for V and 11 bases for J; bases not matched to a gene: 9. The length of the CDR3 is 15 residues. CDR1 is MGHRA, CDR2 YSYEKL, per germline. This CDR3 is CASSATGGWGAPLHF. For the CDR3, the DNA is TGCGCCAGCAGCGCGACAGGGGGCTGGGGAGCACCCCTCCACTTT.

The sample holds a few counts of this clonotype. CDR3 DNA: TGTGCCAGTAGTAGTTTAGGAACCATGAACACTGAAGCTTTCTTT. Translated: CASSSLGTMNTEAFF. V gene TRBV19 combines with J gene TRBJ1-1; D not resolved. V shed 4 bases and J shed 0 bases, with 12 bases lying between them. The CDR3 is 15 residues long. CDR1 LNHDA and CDR2 SQIVND come from the germline V gene (reference sequence).

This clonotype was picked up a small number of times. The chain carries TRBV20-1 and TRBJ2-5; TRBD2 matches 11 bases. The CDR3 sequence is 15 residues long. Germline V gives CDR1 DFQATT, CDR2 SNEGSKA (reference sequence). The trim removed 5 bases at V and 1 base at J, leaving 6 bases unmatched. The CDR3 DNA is TGCAGTGCTCACAAACTAGCGGGGGTCCAAGAGACCCAGTACTTC. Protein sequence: CSAHKLAGVQETQYF.

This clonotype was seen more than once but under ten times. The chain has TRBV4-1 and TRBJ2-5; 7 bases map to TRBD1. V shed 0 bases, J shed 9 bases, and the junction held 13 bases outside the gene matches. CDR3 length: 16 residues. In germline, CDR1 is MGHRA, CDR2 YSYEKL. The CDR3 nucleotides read TGCGCCAGCAGCCAAGAAGCCCCGGGACGACAGGGAGCCCAGTACTTC. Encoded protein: CASSQEAPGRQGAQYF.

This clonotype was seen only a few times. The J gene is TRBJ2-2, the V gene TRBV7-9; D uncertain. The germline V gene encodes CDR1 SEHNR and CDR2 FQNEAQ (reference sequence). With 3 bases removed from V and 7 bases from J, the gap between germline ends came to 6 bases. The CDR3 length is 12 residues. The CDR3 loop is CASSFSVGELFF. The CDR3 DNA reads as TGTGCCAGCAGCTTCTCAGTCGGGGAGCTGTTTTTT.

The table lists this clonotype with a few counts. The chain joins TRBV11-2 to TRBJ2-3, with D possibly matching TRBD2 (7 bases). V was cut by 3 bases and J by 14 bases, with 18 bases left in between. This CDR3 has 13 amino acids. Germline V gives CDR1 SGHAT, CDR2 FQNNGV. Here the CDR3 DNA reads TGTGCCAGCAGCTTCGCCGAGGGGGGGCGCCCGTATTTT. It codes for CASSFAEGGRPYF.

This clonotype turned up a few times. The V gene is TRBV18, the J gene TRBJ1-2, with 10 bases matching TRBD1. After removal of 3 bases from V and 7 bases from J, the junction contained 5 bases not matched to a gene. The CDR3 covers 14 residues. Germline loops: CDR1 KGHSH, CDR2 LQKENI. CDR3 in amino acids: CASSPGTGVRGYTF. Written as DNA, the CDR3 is TGTGCCAGCTCACCCGGGACAGGGGTACGTGGCTACACCTTC.

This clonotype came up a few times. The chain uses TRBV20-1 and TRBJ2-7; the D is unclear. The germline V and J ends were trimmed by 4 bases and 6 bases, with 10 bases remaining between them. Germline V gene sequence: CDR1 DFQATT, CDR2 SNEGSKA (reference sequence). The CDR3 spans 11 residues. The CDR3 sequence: CSATDRLEQYF. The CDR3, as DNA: TGCAGTGCTACGGACCGGCTCGAGCAGTACTTC.

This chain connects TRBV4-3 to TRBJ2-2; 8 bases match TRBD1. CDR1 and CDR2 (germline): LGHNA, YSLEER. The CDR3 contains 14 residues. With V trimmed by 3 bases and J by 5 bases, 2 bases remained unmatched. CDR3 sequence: CASSHTGGTGELFF. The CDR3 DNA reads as TGCGCCAGCAGCCACACAGGGGGTACCGGGGAGCTGTTTTTT.

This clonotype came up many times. CDR3 in DNA: TGCGCCAGCAGCCAAGATGTAGCGGGGGCGAGCTCCTACAATGAGCAGTTCTTC. Translation gives CASSQDVAGASSYNEQFF. This rearrangement joins TRBV4-3 to TRBJ2-1; 9 positions agree with TRBD2. Germline V CDR1 and CDR2: LGHNA, YSLEER. The CDR3 has 18 residues. J was trimmed by 0 bases and V by 0 bases; bases with no gene match: 6.

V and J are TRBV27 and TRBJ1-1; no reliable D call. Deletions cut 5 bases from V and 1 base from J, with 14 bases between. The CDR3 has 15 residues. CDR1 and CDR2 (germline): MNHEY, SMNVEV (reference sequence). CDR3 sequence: CASSPPYGRNTEAFF. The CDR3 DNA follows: TGTGCCAGCAGTCCCCCTTATGGCAGGAACACTGAAGCTTTCTTT.

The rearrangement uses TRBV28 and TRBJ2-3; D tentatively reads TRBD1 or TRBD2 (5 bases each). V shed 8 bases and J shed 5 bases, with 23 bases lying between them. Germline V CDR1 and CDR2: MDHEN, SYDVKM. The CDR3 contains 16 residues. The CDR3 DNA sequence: TGTGCCAGCCCCCAAACCCGGTCGGGGCCAATAGATACGCAGTATTTT. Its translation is CASPQTRSGPIDTQYF.

The CDR3 DNA reads as TGTGCCAGCAGCCCCGGGGGTAGCGGGGGTTACAATGAGCAGTTCTTC. This codes for CASSPGGSGGYNEQFF. The genes are TRBV7-2 and TRBJ2-1; 9 bases map to TRBD2. In germline, CDR1 is SGHTA, CDR2 FQGNSA. The CDR3 sequence is 16 residues long. V gave up 5 bases and J gave up 4 bases; unmatched junction bases: 9.

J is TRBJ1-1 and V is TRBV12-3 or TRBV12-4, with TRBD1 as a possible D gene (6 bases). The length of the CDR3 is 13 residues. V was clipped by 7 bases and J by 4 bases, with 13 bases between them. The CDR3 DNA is TGTGCCAGCACCCTTACACAGGGCACTGAAGCTTTCTTT. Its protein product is CASTLTQGTEAFF.